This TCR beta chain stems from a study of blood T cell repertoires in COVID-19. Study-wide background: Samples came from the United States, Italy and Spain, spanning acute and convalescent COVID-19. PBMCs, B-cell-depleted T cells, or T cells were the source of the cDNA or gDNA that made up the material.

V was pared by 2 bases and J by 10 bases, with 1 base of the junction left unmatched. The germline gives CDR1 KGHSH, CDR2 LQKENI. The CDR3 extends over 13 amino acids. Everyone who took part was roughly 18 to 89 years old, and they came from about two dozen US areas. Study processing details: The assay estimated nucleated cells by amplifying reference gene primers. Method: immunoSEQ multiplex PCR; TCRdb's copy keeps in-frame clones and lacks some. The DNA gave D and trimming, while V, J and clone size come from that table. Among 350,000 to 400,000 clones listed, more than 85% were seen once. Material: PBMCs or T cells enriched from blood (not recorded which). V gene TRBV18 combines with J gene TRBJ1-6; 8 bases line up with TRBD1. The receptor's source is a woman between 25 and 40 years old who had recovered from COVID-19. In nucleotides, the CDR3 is TGTGCCAGCTCACCAGGGGACAGGTCACCCCTCCACTTT. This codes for CASSPGDRSPLHF.